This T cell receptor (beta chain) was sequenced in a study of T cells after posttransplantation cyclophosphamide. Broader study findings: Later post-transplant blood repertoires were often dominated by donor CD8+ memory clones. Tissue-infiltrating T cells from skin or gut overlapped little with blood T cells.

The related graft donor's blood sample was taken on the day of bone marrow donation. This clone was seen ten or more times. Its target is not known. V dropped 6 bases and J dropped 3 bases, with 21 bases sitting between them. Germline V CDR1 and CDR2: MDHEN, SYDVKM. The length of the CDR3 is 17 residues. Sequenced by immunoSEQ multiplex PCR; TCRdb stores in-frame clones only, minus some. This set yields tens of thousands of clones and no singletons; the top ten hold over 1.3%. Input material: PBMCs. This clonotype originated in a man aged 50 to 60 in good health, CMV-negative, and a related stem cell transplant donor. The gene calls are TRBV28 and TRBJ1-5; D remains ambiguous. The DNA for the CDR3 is TGTGCCAGCAGCCTCCAGGCCCCAGGAGGCAACAATCAGCCCCAGCATTTT. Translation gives CASSLQAPGGNNQPQHF.